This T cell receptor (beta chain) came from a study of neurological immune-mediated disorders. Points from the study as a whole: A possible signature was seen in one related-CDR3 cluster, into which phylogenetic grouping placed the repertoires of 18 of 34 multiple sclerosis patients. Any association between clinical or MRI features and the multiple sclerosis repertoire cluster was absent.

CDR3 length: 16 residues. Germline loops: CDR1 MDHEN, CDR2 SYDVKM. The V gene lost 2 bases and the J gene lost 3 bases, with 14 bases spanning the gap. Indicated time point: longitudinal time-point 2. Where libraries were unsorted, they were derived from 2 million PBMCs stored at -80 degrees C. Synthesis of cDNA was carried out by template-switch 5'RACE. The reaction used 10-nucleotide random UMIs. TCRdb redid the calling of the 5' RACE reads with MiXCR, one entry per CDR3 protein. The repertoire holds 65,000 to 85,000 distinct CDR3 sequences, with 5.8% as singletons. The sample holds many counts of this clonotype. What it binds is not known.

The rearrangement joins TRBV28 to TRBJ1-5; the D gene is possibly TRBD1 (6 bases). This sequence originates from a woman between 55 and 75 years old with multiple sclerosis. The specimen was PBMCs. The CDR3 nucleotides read TGTGCCAGCAGTTTAGGAGGGGGGATAGCCAATCAGCCCCAGCATTTT. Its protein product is CASSLGGGIANQPQHF.